This TCR beta chain was sequenced in a study of vaccination and CD4 T cells after COVID-19. Study details: Two doses of either BNT162b2 or mRNA-1273 vaccine were given to participants. Control cultures, each given a CEFX pool, an HIV-1 Nef pool, or no peptide, were included.

Cultured CD4+ T cells had their DNA profiled by the Oncomine TCR Beta short-read assay. TCRdb analysed the PCR reads with MiXCR anew, one entry per CDR3 protein. The sample lists about 17,000 distinct CDR3 sequences; around 53% were seen once. Specified treatment: approximately 9-day PBMC culture with coronavirus spike peptide pools or control peptides (ViraFEST assay). Roughly 2.1 million PBMCs went into each well for culture with 8.5 to 10 IU/ml IL-2 and around 9.6 ug/ml peptide pools. V lost 2 bases, J lost 2 bases, and 13 bases lay in between. In germline, CDR1 is ENHRY, CDR2 SYGVKD. The CDR3 covers 16 residues. This clonotype was recorded a few times. Its antigen is unknown.

The sequence was obtained from a human donor who had recovered from COVID-19. V gene TRBV10-3 combines with J gene TRBJ1-5; a possible D gene is TRBD1 (6 bases). The sample was CD4+ T cells from blood, cultured in vitro. CDR3 sequence reads: CAISEVRGAGNQPQHF. Here the CDR3 DNA reads TGTGCCATCAGTGAGGTGCGGGGGGCTGGCAATCAGCCCCAGCATTTT.